This T cell receptor (beta chain) was sequenced during a study of response to subunit inactivated influenza vaccine. TCRdb reanalysed the RT-PCR reads using MiXCR and keeps one entry per CDR3 protein. The profile covers roughly 650,000 distinct CDR3 sequences, with 12% to 15% appearing a single time and roughly 7.6% taken by the ten largest. V lost 3 bases, J lost 0 bases, and 12 bases lay in between. Germline CDR1 ENHRY, CDR2 SYGVKD. CDR3 length equals 15 residues. The chain links TRBV10-3 to TRBJ2-7; D not certain. The starting material was PBMCs from blood, obtained about 14 days before vaccination. The sequence derives from a man aged 50 to 59 who received an inactivated influenza vaccine. As DNA, the CDR3 is TGTGCCATCAGTGACGTCCAGCAAGGCTCCTACGAGCAGTACTTC. This translates into CAISDVQQGSYEQYF.